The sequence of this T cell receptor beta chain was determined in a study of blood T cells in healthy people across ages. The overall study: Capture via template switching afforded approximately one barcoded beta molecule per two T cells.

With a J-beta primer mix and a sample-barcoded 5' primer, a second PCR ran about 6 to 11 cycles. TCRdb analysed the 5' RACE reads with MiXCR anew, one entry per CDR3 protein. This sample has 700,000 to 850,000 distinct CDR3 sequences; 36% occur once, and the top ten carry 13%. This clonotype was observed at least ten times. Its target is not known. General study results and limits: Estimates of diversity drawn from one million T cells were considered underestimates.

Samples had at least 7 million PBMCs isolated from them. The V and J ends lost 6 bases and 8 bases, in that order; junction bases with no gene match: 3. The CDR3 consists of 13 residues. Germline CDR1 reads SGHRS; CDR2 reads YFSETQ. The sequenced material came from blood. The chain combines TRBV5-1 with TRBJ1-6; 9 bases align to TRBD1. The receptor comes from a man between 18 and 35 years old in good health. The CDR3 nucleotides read TGCGCCAGCACCCGGGACAGGGATTCACCCCTCCACTTT. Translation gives CASTRDRDSPLHF.